Presented here are 21 T cell receptor beta chains from one specimen sequenced in a study of shared clonotypes between healthy human individuals. Profiling relied on immunoSEQ multiplex PCR, and the TCRdb table lists in-frame clones only, not all of them. The top ten clones hold 1% to 1.5% of a sample with about 1,500,000 clones, roughly 96% of them seen once. Sequencing was carried out using naive CD4+ T cells sorted from blood. Subset given: CD45RA+ positively selected. The source of these receptors is a man younger than 45 in good health.

J is TRBJ2-5 and V is TRBV7-9, with TRBD2 identical over 10 bases. V dropped 3 bases and J dropped 2; count of bases not matched to a gene: 6. The CDR3 covers 16 residues. Looked up from germline, CDR1 is SEHNR and CDR2 is FQNEAQ (reference sequence). This chain's CDR3 is CASSLGLATMQETQYF. The CDR3 DNA reads as TGTGCCAGCAGCTTGGGACTAGCGACGATGCAAGAGACCCAGTACTTC.

The J gene is TRBJ2-3, the V gene TRBV27, with 9 bases identical to TRBD2. This CDR3 has 15 residues. V gave up 3 bases and J gave up 1 base; unmatched junction bases: 2. In germline, CDR1 is MNHEY, CDR2 SMNVEV (reference sequence). The CDR3 bases are TGTGCCAGCAGTTTCGAGCGGGGGGGCACAGATACGCAGTATTTT. Protein product: CASSFERGGTDTQYF.

The V gene is TRBV18, the J gene TRBJ2-4; D call uncertain. Germline lookup yields CDR1 KGHSH and CDR2 LQKENI. CDR3 length: 13 residues. V dropped 3 bases and J dropped 8 bases, with 11 bases sitting between them. The CDR3 here is CASSPGPWDIQYF. CDR3 in DNA: TGTGCCAGCTCACCTGGACCATGGGACATTCAGTACTTC. The variable domain in full, completed from reference TRBV18 and TRBJ2-4, reads NAGVMQNPRHLVRRRGQEARLRCSPMKGHSHVYWYRQLPEEGLKFMVYLQKENIIDESGMPKERFSAEFPKEGPSILRIQQVVRGDSAAYFCASSPGPWDIQYFGAGTRLSVL.

V gene TRBV9 combines with J gene TRBJ2-7, with 11 bases aligning to TRBD1. V dropped 2 bases and J dropped 3; count of bases not matched to a gene: 7. The CDR3 has 16 residues. Germline CDR1 SGDLS, CDR2 YYNGEE. CDR3 nucleotides: TGTGCCAGCAGCGTGGGAGGACAGGGGGCGATCTACGAGCAGTACTTC. Translating it yields CASSVGGQGAIYEQYF.

The chain carries TRBV5-4 and TRBJ2-1; possible D gene TRBD2, 6 bases. Germline V gene data show CDR1 as SGHNT and CDR2 as YYREEE (reference sequence). Trimming shortened V by 4 bases and J by 3 bases, and 17 bases separated the two germline ends. The CDR3 runs 16 residues. CDR3 DNA: TGTGCCAGCAGCCGAGAAAAGGGACTCCTCTACAATGAGCAGTTCTTC. It codes for CASSREKGLLYNEQFF.

The sample holds a few counts of this clone. In the same sample, other DNA sequences code for this CDR3. The rearrangement links TRBV6-5 to TRBJ1-1; possible D gene TRBD1, 5 bases. The CDR3 runs 13 residues. Trimming stripped 2 bases from V and 1 base from J, with 5 bases between. The germline V gene has CDR1 MNHEY and CDR2 SVGAGI. CDR3 sequence: CASSYGQNTEAFF. DNA of the CDR3: TGTGCCAGCAGTTACGGACAGAACACTGAAGCTTTCTTT.

V gene TRBV18 combines with J gene TRBJ2-7, with D maybe TRBD1 (5 bases). Germline-derived CDR1 and CDR2 are KGHSH and LQKENI. V was trimmed by 2 bases and J by 6 bases, leaving 14 bases between them. The CDR3 covers 14 residues. The CDR3 sequence: CASSPRGQGFEQYF. CDR3 DNA: TGTGCCAGCTCACCAAGGGGTCAGGGATTCGAGCAGTACTTC.

The chain couples TRBV25-1 to TRBJ2-5; 11 positions match TRBD2. The length of the CDR3 is 16 residues. V trimming: 4 bases; J trimming: 5 bases; junction bases outside the gene matches: 9. Germline values: CDR1 MGHDK, CDR2 SYGVNS. CDR3 nucleotide sequence: TGTGCCAGCAGTGTCAGCAGACTAGCGGGACGGGAGACCCAGTACTTC. This translates into CASSVSRLAGRETQYF.

The genes are TRBV7-3 and TRBJ1-2, with a weak D call TRBD1 (5 bases). Germline V gene sequence: CDR1 SGHTA, CDR2 FQGTGA. V shed 1 base and J shed 8 bases, with 17 bases lying between them. The CDR3 runs to 15 residues. The CDR3 nucleotides read TGTGCCAGCAGCTTAATGGGGAGGGGTGGCAGCGGCTACACCTTC. Translating gives CASSLMGRGGSGYTF.

The chain links TRBV27 to TRBJ1-4, with no clear D. V was trimmed by 2 bases and J by 8 bases, leaving 9 bases between them. The CDR3 has 13 amino acids. The germline V gene has CDR1 MNHEY and CDR2 SMNVEV (reference sequence). CDR3 residues: CASSLAGKEKLFF. The CDR3 coding sequence is TGTGCCAGCAGTTTAGCGGGGAAGGAAAAACTGTTTTTT.

This clone has a single count. The rearrangement joins TRBV10-3 to TRBJ2-1; tentatively, D is TRBD2 (5 bases). Between the trimmed V and J ends, which lost 3 bases and 5 bases, there was a span of 11 bases. The CDR3 covers 14 residues. Per germline, CDR1 ENHRY and CDR2 SYGVKD. The CDR3 sequence: CAISDQRVDNEQFF. The CDR3, as DNA: TGTGCCATCAGTGACCAGAGGGTCGACAATGAGCAGTTCTTC.

V is TRBV9 and J is TRBJ2-3; 7 bases align to TRBD2. The length of the CDR3 is 15 residues. The V gene's germline CDR1 is SGDLS and CDR2 YYNGEE. V lost 3 bases and J lost 0; bases outside the gene matches: 4. This chain's CDR3 is CASSAFSGSTDTQYF. Here the CDR3 DNA reads TGTGCCAGCAGCGCGTTTAGCGGGAGCACAGATACGCAGTATTTT.

The chain uses TRBV7-2 and TRBJ2-5; either TRBD1 or TRBD2 may fit D (5 bases each). The CDR3 length is 15 residues. Trimming took off 1 base at V and 5 bases at J, with 14 bases between the two ends. Germline CDR1 is SGHTA and CDR2 is FQGNSA. The CDR3 bases are TGTGCCAGCAGCTTAGACCAGGGATGGGGGGAGACCCAGTACTTC. As protein: CASSLDQGWGETQYF.

The chain has TRBV18 and TRBJ2-7; 7 positions agree with TRBD1. This CDR3 is 16 amino acids long. Germline CDR1 KGHSH, CDR2 LQKENI. V was clipped by 1 base and J by 3 bases; unmatched bases: 9. CDR3 sequence: CASSPRLRGPYYEQYF. The CDR3 DNA reads TGTGCCAGCTCACCACGCTTAAGGGGGCCGTACTACGAGCAGTACTTC.

This chain links TRBV14 with TRBJ2-3; 9 nucleotides agree with TRBD1. CDR1 and CDR2 from the germline V gene are SGHDN and FVKESK. CDR3 size: 15 residues. Unmatched junction bases numbered 7, after V lost 5 bases and J lost 4 bases. The CDR3 nucleotides are TGTGCCAGCAGCGGCCGGGACAGGGTAGCAGATACGCAGTATTTT. Protein sequence: CASSGRDRVADTQYF. Full variable domain (outside the CDR3, taken from reference TRBV14 and TRBJ2-3): EAGVTQFPSHSVIEKGQTVTLRCDPISGHDNLYWYRRVMGKEIKFLLHFVKESKQDESGMPNNRFLAERTGGTYSTLKVQPAELEDSGVYFCASSGRDRVADTQYFGPGTRLTVL.

The genes are TRBV28 and TRBJ1-1; 7 bases match TRBD1. The CDR3 loop spans 17 amino acids. The germline gives CDR1 MDHEN, CDR2 SYDVKM. Trimming removed 4 bases from V and 1 base from J; junction bases left unmatched: 12. This CDR3 reads CASSSPRDSGGNTEAFF. CDR3 bases: TGTGCCAGCAGTTCTCCTAGGGACAGTGGGGGGAACACTGAAGCTTTCTTT.

The V gene is TRBV10-2, the J gene TRBJ2-7; D might be TRBD1 or TRBD2, each matching 5 bases. Trimming cost V 4 bases and J 4 bases, with 11 bases left between them. This CDR3 comprises 13 residues. The germline V gene encodes CDR1 WSHSY and CDR2 SAAADI. CDR3 sequence reads: CASSGGSPYEQYF. CDR3 sequence (DNA): TGCGCCAGCAGTGGGGGGAGTCCTTACGAGCAGTACTTC.

The J gene is TRBJ2-7, the V gene TRBV6-5, with D unclear. CDR1 and CDR2 (germline): MNHEY, SVGAGI. The CDR3 is 14 amino acids. The V gene lost 0 bases and the J gene lost 3 bases, with 9 bases spanning the gap. The CDR3 is CASSYSRDNYEQYF. The DNA of the CDR3 is TGTGCCAGCAGTTACTCTAGGGATAACTACGAGCAGTACTTC.

The table lists this clone with a count of one. The sample has other DNA sequences that encode this CDR3 too. The chain uses TRBV18 and TRBJ2-1, with 13 bases fitting TRBD2. Germline CDR1 KGHSH, CDR2 LQKENI. V lost 5 bases to trimming and J lost 6 bases; unmatched junction nucleotides: 4. The CDR3 covers 15 residues. The CDR3 sequence is CASSEGLAGSNEQFF. CDR3 in DNA: TGTGCCAGCTCAGAGGGACTAGCGGGAAGCAATGAGCAGTTCTTC.

The V and J genes are TRBV18 and TRBJ2-3, with D unresolved. The CDR3 is made up of 16 amino acids. Deletions cut 0 bases from V and 2 bases from J, with 12 bases between. Germline CDR1 and CDR2: KGHSH and LQKENI. In DNA, the CDR3 is TGTGCCAGCTCACCACCATGGAGAACCCTCACAGATACGCAGTATTTT. This gives the protein CASSPPWRTLTDTQYF.

This sequence joins TRBV5-1 and TRBJ1-1, with D possibly TRBD1 on 6 matching bases. The germline V gene encodes CDR1 SGHRS and CDR2 YFSETQ. Trimming shortened V by 4 bases and J by 5 bases, and 18 bases separated the two germline ends. The CDR3 is 15 amino acids. DNA for the CDR3: TGCGCCAGCAGCGGAACACGGGGGGCTAGTACTGAAGCTTTCTTT. It yields the protein CASSGTRGASTEAFF.